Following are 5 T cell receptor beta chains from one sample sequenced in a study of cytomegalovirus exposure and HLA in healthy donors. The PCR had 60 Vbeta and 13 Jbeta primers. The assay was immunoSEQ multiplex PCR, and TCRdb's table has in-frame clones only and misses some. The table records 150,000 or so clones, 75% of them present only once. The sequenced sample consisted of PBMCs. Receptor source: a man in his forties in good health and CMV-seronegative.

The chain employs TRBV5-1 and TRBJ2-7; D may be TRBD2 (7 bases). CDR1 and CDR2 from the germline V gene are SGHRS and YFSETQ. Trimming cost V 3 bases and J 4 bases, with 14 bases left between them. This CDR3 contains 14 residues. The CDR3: CASSSLGGGYEQYF. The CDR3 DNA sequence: TGCGCCAGCAGCTCACTGGGAGGGGGTTACGAGCAGTACTTC.

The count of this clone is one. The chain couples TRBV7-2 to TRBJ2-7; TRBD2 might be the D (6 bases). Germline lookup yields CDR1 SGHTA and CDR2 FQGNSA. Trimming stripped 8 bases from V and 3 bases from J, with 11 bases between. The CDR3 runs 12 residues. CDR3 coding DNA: TGTGCCAGCCATGGGGGGTTCTACGAGCAGTACTTC. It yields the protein CASHGGFYEQYF.

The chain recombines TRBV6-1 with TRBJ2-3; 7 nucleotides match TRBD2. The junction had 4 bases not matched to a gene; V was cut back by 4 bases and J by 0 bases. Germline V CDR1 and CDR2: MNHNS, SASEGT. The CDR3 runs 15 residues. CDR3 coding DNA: TGTGCCAGCAGTGCCCTAGCGGTTAGCACAGATACGCAGTATTTT. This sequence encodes CASSALAVSTDTQYF.

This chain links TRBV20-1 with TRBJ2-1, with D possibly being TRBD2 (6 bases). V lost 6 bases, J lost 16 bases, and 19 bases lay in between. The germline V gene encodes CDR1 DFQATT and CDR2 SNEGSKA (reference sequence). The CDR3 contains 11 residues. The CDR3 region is CSAPTRVMQFF. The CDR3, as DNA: TGCAGTGCCCCGACTAGAGTGATGCAATTCTTC.

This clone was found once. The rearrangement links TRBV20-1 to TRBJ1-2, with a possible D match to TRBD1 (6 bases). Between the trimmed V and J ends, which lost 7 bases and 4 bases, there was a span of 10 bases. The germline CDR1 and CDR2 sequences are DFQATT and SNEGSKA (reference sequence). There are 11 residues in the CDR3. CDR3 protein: CSVRGSYGYTF. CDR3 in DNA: TGCAGTGTGAGGGGGTCCTATGGCTACACCTTC.